The 23 T cell receptor beta chains given below trace back to one sample, sequenced in a study of CD8+CD57+ T cells in acquired aplastic anemia (dated by TCRdb to 2016 to 2019). Sequencing was performed on an Illumina HiSeq 2000. Genomic DNA was used as template for profiling of TCR beta VDJ combinations and CDR3 sequences. TCRdb reprocessed the public reads (quality trimming at Q25 with fastp, clone calling with MiXCR) and kept in-frame beta chains. Every entry covers one CDR3 protein and lists the most common genes and DNA from its rows. Counted in this sample were around 200,000 distinct CDR3 sequences; roughly half of them appeared once. 9.7% of the sample belongs to the ten largest clones. Flow cytometry had shown CD8+CD57+ cell expansion in the patients selected for sequencing. Sequencing was done on a sample of sorted CD4+, CD8+, or CD8+CD57+ T cells (not recorded which) from PBMCs. These receptors were collected from a human donor with aplastic anemia.

This clonotype was counted many times. The chain carries TRBV2 and TRBJ1-2, with 9 bases matching TRBD1. V was clipped by 5 bases and J by 4 bases; unmatched bases: 8. The V gene's germline CDR1 is SNHLY and CDR2 FYNNEI. CDR3 length equals 15 residues. The CDR3 DNA reads TGTGCCAGCAGTTCGCAGCTACAGGGGGCCTATGGCTACACCTTC. It codes for CASSSQLQGAYGYTF.

In the case of this clonotype: At one end, the junction sequence differs from germline, possibly due to a read error. The chain has TRBV15 and TRBJ1-1; D call uncertain. CDR1 LNHNV and CDR2 YYDKDF come from the germline V gene (reference sequence). The CDR3 runs to 12 residues. DNA of the CDR3: TGTGTCACCAGCAGTCTGAACACTGAAGCTTTCTTT. Encoded protein: CVTSSLNTEAFF.

This clonotype has just a few counts. The chain has TRBV10-3 and TRBJ1-2; D is undetermined. The CDR3 runs to 13 residues. The germline CDR1 and CDR2 sequences are ENHRY and SYGVKD. The germline V and J ends were trimmed by 6 bases and 2 bases, with 10 bases remaining between them. In nucleotides, the CDR3 is TGTGCCATCAGCCCGGACGGGAACTATGGCTACACCTTC. Amino acid sequence: CAISPDGNYGYTF.

This clonotype was seen ten or more times. The chain couples TRBV7-2 to TRBJ1-2; 7 nucleotides line up with TRBD1. The germline CDR1 and CDR2 sequences are SGHTA and FQGNSA. Trimming removed 4 bases from V and 5 bases from J; junction bases left unmatched: 7. This CDR3 spans 14 amino acids. CDR3 in DNA: TGTGCCAGCAGCTCTATCGACAGGGTTTATGGCTACACCTTC. As protein: CASSSIDRVYGYTF.

The CDR3 spells CASSLEAGRNSPLHF. CDR3 bases: TGCGCCAGCAGCTTGGAGGCAGGACGAAATTCACCCCTCCACTTT. The chain carries TRBV5-1 and TRBJ1-6; D gene unclear. Germline values: CDR1 SGHRS, CDR2 YFSETQ. The CDR3 spans 15 residues. The ends were cut back, 0 bases at V and 7 bases at J, with 11 bases in the middle.

This chain joins TRBV15 and TRBJ1-4; weak D call: TRBD1 (6 bases). V shed 4 bases and J shed 1 base, with 13 bases lying between them. This CDR3 contains 16 residues. Germline lookup yields CDR1 LNHNV and CDR2 YYDKDF (reference sequence). The CDR3 nucleotides are TGTGCCACCAGCACGAATATAGGGGGAACTAATGAAAAACTGTTTTTT. As protein: CATSTNIGGTNEKLFF.

This clonotype was found many times. The V call is TRBV4-1, the J call TRBJ2-7, with no clear D. This CDR3 contains 15 residues. V dropped 3 bases and J dropped 0 bases, with 12 bases sitting between them. Germline loops: CDR1 MGHRA, CDR2 YSYEKL. CDR3 in DNA: TGCGCCAGCAGCCATAGTCCGGGTTCCTCCTACGAGCAGTACTTC. Its protein is CASSHSPGSSYEQYF.

This clonotype was seen repeatedly, ten times or more. The gene calls are TRBV19 and TRBJ2-5; a weak D match, TRBD2 (6 bases). Germline values: CDR1 LNHDA, CDR2 SQIVND (reference sequence). The CDR3 has 14 residues. V shed 6 bases and J shed 1 base, with 12 bases lying between them. The CDR3, as DNA: TGTGCCAGTAGCCAGAGGGGACTCCAAGAGACCCAGTACTTC. Translation gives CASSQRGLQETQYF.

The chain joins TRBV30 to TRBJ1-2, with no clear D. Deletions cut 7 bases from V and 6 bases from J, with 9 bases between. CDR3 length equals 10 residues. CDR1 and CDR2 (germline): GTSNPN, SVGIG (reference sequence). CDR3: CASDVDGYTF. The CDR3 DNA reads as TGTGCCTCTGACGTAGATGGCTACACCTTC. The whole variable domain, filled in from reference TRBV30 and TRBJ1-2, reads SQTIHQWPATLVQPVGSPLSLECTVEGTSNPNLYWYRQAAGRGLQLLFYSVGIGQISSEVPQNLSASRPQDRQFILSSKKLLLSDSGFYLCASDVDGYTFGSGTRLTVV.

The rearrangement links TRBV9 to TRBJ1-6; 8 bases match TRBD1. This CDR3 has 14 residues. J lost 4 bases, V lost 3 bases, and 0 bases had no gene match. The germline V gene encodes CDR1 SGDLS and CDR2 YYNGEE. CDR3: CASSGTGYNSPLHF. The CDR3 DNA is TGTGCCAGCAGCGGGACAGGGTATAATTCACCCCTCCACTTT.

On this clonotype itself: The conserved closing phenylalanine or tryptophan is absent in this CDR3, likely reflecting a read error. No DNA is shown, since the ends of the CDR3 on it are uncertain; the CDR3 is the one TCRdb lists. The chain is built from TRBV15 and TRBJ2-6; the table's D call, TRBD1, was not checked against the DNA. The CDR3 is 17 amino acids long, termini counted. In germline, CDR1 is LNHNV, CDR2 YYDKDF (reference sequence). This CDR3 is CATSEDRGFSGANVLKI.

V usage is TRBV19 and J usage is TRBJ1-2, with TRBD1 as a possible D gene (6 bases). Trimming shortened V by 3 bases and J by 9 bases, and 11 bases separated the two germline ends. The CDR3 is made up of 12 amino acids. CDR1 LNHDA and CDR2 SQIVND come from the germline V gene (reference sequence). The CDR3 protein is CASSIGQLSYTF. CDR3 coding DNA: TGTGCCAGTAGTATTGGACAGCTTAGCTACACCTTC.

Comment on this clonotype: A much larger clone differs from this one at a single base, so this may be a read error. In this CDR3 the conserved last residue, phenylalanine or tryptophan, is missing, so a read error is likely. The DNA is left out, because the CDR3 cannot be placed on it with certainty; the CDR3 is given as TCRdb lists it. The chain employs TRBV7-3 and TRBJ2-3; no DNA check was done on the table's D call, TRBD2. The CDR3 comprises 14 residues, both ends counted. Germline V gives CDR1 SGHTA, CDR2 FQGTGA. CDR3 sequence: CASSFPLAGGPKYL.

In DNA, the CDR3 is TGCAGTGCTAGAGGGGCTAGTCAGCCCCAGCATTTT. Translating it yields CSARGASQPQHF. The chain has TRBV20-1 and TRBJ1-5; D not certain. Germline CDR1 reads DFQATT; CDR2 reads SNEGSKA (reference sequence). The CDR3 is 12 residues long. Deletions cut 1 base from V and 6 bases from J, with 7 bases between.

This clonotype was picked up many times. The rearrangement uses TRBV5-1 and TRBJ2-5; TRBD2 matches 8 bases. From germline, CDR1 is SGHRS and CDR2 YFSETQ. The CDR3 sequence is 16 residues long. After removal of 0 bases from V and 4 bases from J, the junction contained 8 bases not matched to a gene. The CDR3 DNA sequence: TGCGCCAGCAGCTTGGAGGTGGGACTAGTCTCAGAGACCCAGTACTTC. It codes for CASSLEVGLVSETQYF.

This clonotype occurred once. A much larger clone lies one base from this, so it may be a read error. The V and J genes are TRBV14 and TRBJ2-1; D is unresolved. The germline V gene encodes CDR1 SGHDN and CDR2 FVKESK. This CDR3 has 17 residues. CDR3 in DNA: TGTGCCAGCAGCCAAATACACGCCCGATTGGGAAACAATGAGCAGCTCTTC. It encodes CASSQIHARLGNNEQLF.

The chain is built from TRBV20-1 and TRBJ1-5; no clear D gene. The CDR3 loop spans 17 amino acids. V dropped 3 bases and J dropped 1 base, with 19 bases sitting between them. Germline assignment: CDR1 DFQATT and CDR2 SNEGSKA (reference sequence). The CDR3 DNA reads TGCAGTGCTAGCCCAGGATGGGCTAAAGTGAGCAATCAGCCCCAGCATTTT. It yields the protein CSASPGWAKVSNQPQHF.

In this sample, this clonotype turned up many times. CDR3: CASSPRWGDDAGELFF. The CDR3 DNA is TGTGCCAGCAGCCCACGTTGGGGGGACGACGCCGGGGAGCTGTTTTTT. The J gene is TRBJ2-2, the V gene TRBV7-3, with D perhaps matching TRBD2 (6 bases). The germline V gene encodes CDR1 SGHTA and CDR2 FQGTGA. V lost 5 bases to trimming and J lost 6 bases, with 19 bases between them. This CDR3 region has 16 residues.

This clonotype was picked up many times. The CDR3 DNA sequence: TGTGCCAGCAGCGACAATCGGGAGACCCAGTACTTC. Its translation is CASSDNRETQYF. The chain has TRBV7-2 and TRBJ2-5; D call uncertain. Germline lookup yields CDR1 SGHTA and CDR2 FQGNSA. There are 12 residues in the CDR3. V lost 5 bases, J lost 5 bases, and 9 bases lay in between.

This chain joins TRBV20-1 and TRBJ2-7, with D possibly being TRBD1 (5 bases). Trimming cost V 5 bases and J 2 bases, with 10 bases left between them. Germline V gene sequence: CDR1 DFQATT, CDR2 SNEGSKA (reference sequence). The CDR3 runs to 12 residues. The CDR3 nucleotides are TGCAGTGCTTCACCAGGGACCTACGAGCAGTACTTC. Encoded protein: CSASPGTYEQYF.

The J gene is TRBJ2-7, the V gene TRBV11-1; 11 nucleotides agree with TRBD1. CDR3 size: 17 residues. V lost 6 bases, J lost 9 bases, and 19 bases stayed unmatched. Germline V gene lookup returns CDR1 SGHAT and CDR2 FQDESV (reference sequence). The CDR3 here is CASSQSGRTGGGRGQYF. The CDR3 coding sequence is TGTGCCAGCAGTCAATCCGGAAGGACAGGGGGCGGGAGAGGGCAGTACTTC.

The CDR3 region is CASSPRQAYEQYF. CDR3 in DNA: TGTGCCAGCAGCCCCAGACAGGCCTACGAGCAGTACTTC. The chain carries TRBV7-9 and TRBJ2-7, with D maybe TRBD1 (6 bases). The V gene lost 5 bases and the J gene lost 2 bases, with 10 bases spanning the gap. Germline V gene data show CDR1 as SEHNR and CDR2 as FQNEAQ (reference sequence). This CDR3 has 13 residues.

This clonotype appeared many times. The chain is built from TRBV20-1 and TRBJ2-3; 8 nucleotides agree with TRBD2. Germline V gives CDR1 DFQATT, CDR2 SNEGSKA (reference sequence). Trimming removed 6 bases from V and 5 bases from J; junction bases left unmatched: 10. The CDR3 spans 14 residues. The chain's CDR3 is CSAPGTSFKDTQYF. For the CDR3, the DNA is TGCAGTGCCCCCGGGACTAGTTTCAAAGATACGCAGTATTTT.